This T cell receptor beta chain was found in a study of T cells after yellow fever vaccination. Study conclusions and caveats: At 95% to 96% for CD4 and over 80% for CD8, most primary-vaccination clones showed up again after the booster. Abundant clonotypes from the bulk population could get into FACS-sorted repertoires as contaminants. Overall, a small share of clonotypes was seen in both CD4 and CD8 compartments.

Making TCR cDNA involved 5'RACE template switching, which added UMIs and a universal primer site. TCRdb redid the calling of the 5' RACE reads with MiXCR, one entry per CDR3 protein. The table has over 110,000 distinct CDR3 sequences, 7.7% seen once. This CDR3 comprises 14 residues. The germline V gene encodes CDR1 SGHDN and CDR2 FVKESK. V lost 4 bases and J 7 bases, leaving 14 bases between the germline ends. This clonotype was seen many times. Its antigen is as yet unknown. The chain joins TRBV14 to TRBJ2-1, with a possible D match to TRBD2 (5 bases). The source is a man aged 30 to 45 who received the YFV17D yellow fever vaccine. The material sequenced was CD4+ T cells sorted from PBMCs, taken 5 days after the yellow fever booster vaccination. The CDR3 nucleotides are TGTGCCAGCAGCCCCTTAAGGCGCGGGAATGAGCAGTTCTTC. Protein sequence: CASSPLRRGNEQFF.